The 26 T cell receptor beta chains presented below share a single source sample, sequenced in a study of cytomegalovirus exposure and HLA in healthy donors. Primers included in the PCR were 60 Vbeta and 13 Jbeta primers. TCRdb's table, derived via immunoSEQ multiplex PCR, lists solely in-frame clones and lacks some. The repertoire table contains 90,000 to 120,000 clones. Input material: PBMCs. The receptors here all came from a man aged 50-60 years in good health and CMV-seronegative.

This chain connects TRBV5-1 to TRBJ2-1, with TRBD2 matching 14 bases. Trimming took 6 bases from V and 7 from J; bases not matched to a gene: 9. This CDR3 is 16 amino acids long. Germline assignment: CDR1 SGHRS and CDR2 YFSETQ. The chain's CDR3 is CASNYRGLAGENEQFF. DNA for the CDR3: TGCGCCAGCAACTATAGGGGACTAGCGGGGGAAAATGAGCAGTTCTTC.

The CDR3 reads CASSIHKPQGYNTEAFF. CDR3 nucleotide sequence: TGCGCCAGCAGCATCCACAAGCCGCAGGGATATAACACTGAAGCTTTCTTT. This chain connects TRBV5-1 to TRBJ1-1; D perhaps matches TRBD1 (5 bases). Trimming took off 4 bases at V and 2 bases at J, with 21 bases between the two ends. Germline CDR1 and CDR2: SGHRS and YFSETQ. The CDR3 runs 17 residues. Full variable domain (missing parts from reference TRBV5-1 and TRBJ1-1): KAGVTQTPRYLIKTRGQQVTLSCSPISGHRSVSWYQQTPGQGLQFLFEYFSETQRNKGNFPGRFSGRQFSNSRSEMNVSTLELGDSALYLCASSIHKPQGYNTEAFFGQGTRLTVV.

J is TRBJ2-2 and V is TRBV9, with D hard to call. Germline V CDR1 and CDR2: SGDLS, YYNGEE. The CDR3 loop spans 15 amino acids. Trimming shortened V by 0 bases and J by 4 bases, and 10 bases separated the two germline ends. CDR3 protein: CASSVGTIGTGELFF. The CDR3 region has the DNA TGTGCCAGCAGCGTAGGCACTATAGGCACCGGGGAGCTGTTTTTT.

The rearrangement joins TRBV7-2 to TRBJ2-4, with 7 bases fitting TRBD2. There are 14 residues in the CDR3. Trimming took 5 bases from V and 6 from J; bases not matched to a gene: 7. Per germline, CDR1 SGHTA and CDR2 FQGNSA. CDR3 residues: CASSPRLAANIQYF. The DNA of the CDR3 is TGTGCCAGCAGCCCTCGTCTAGCGGCAAACATTCAGTACTTC.

This chain uses TRBV7-3 with TRBJ2-1, with 7 bases matching TRBD2. V trimming: 2 bases; J trimming: 7 bases; junction bases outside the gene matches: 2. The CDR3 consists of 13 residues. Germline values: CDR1 SGHTA, CDR2 FQGTGA. CDR3 coding DNA: TGTGCCAGCAGCTTAGCGGGAGAAAATGAGCAGTTCTTC. Amino acid sequence: CASSLAGENEQFF.

This chain connects TRBV6-5 to TRBJ2-7; perhaps TRBD1 as D (6 bases). This CDR3 has 14 residues. The V end lost 4 bases, the J end lost 2 bases, and 12 bases lay between the germline ends. Germline V gene lookup returns CDR1 MNHEY and CDR2 SVGAGI. Here the CDR3 DNA reads TGTGCCAGCAGTTTCACGGACAGAGCCTACGAGCAGTACTTC. It is translated as CASSFTDRAYEQYF.

CDR3 sequence (DNA): TGTGCCAGCAGCTCCCTTCGTGGCAGCGGTGACACTGAAGCTTTCTTT. It yields the protein CASSSLRGSGDTEAFF. The chain links TRBV11-2 to TRBJ1-1; D gene ambiguous. The length of the CDR3 is 16 residues. Trimming shortened V by 4 bases and J by 3 bases, and 18 bases separated the two germline ends. Germline V gene lookup returns CDR1 SGHAT and CDR2 FQNNGV.

The chain employs TRBV10-1 and TRBJ1-2; the D gene is possibly TRBD1 (5 bases). Trimming pared 7 bases from V and 6 bases from J, leaving 15 bases between. The CDR3 extends over 13 amino acids. Germline V gene lookup returns CDR1 WNHNN and CDR2 SYGVQD (reference sequence). The DNA of the CDR3 is TGCGCCAGCACCAGGGCCGAATTGCATGGCTACACCTTC. Amino acid sequence: CASTRAELHGYTF.

The chain is built from TRBV7-8 and TRBJ2-7; weak D call: TRBD2 (5 bases). The CDR3 covers 14 residues. Deletions cut 2 bases from V and 4 bases from J, with 12 bases between. CDR1 SGHVS and CDR2 FQNEAQ come from the germline V gene. The CDR3 DNA is TGTGCCAGCAGCTTAAAGCCCGGGGTTTACGAGCAGTACTTC. Amino acid sequence: CASSLKPGVYEQYF.

The chain's CDR3 is CASSEEGGGLNQPQHF. The CDR3 bases are TGTGCCAGCAGTGAAGAAGGTGGCGGGCTCAATCAGCCCCAGCATTTT. The chain joins TRBV2 to TRBJ1-5, with unresolved D. The ends were cut back, 1 base at V and 3 bases at J, with 13 bases in the middle. Germline assignment: CDR1 SNHLY and CDR2 FYNNEI. The CDR3 runs 16 residues.

The chain links TRBV6-6 to TRBJ2-7; D possibly corresponds to TRBD2 (6 bases). V shed 6 bases and J shed 4 bases, with 16 bases lying between them. CDR1 and CDR2 (germline): MNHNY, SVGAGI (reference sequence). CDR3 length equals 14 residues. The CDR3 here is CASSLRENAYEQYF. The CDR3 DNA sequence: TGTGCCAGCAGCCTCCGGGAGAATGCATACGAGCAGTACTTC.

CDR3 nucleotides: TGCGCCAGCAGCCAAGAAATGGACAGGGGCTCTGGAAACACCATATATTTT. Protein product: CASSQEMDRGSGNTIYF. The V call is TRBV4-3, the J call TRBJ1-3; 9 bases align to TRBD1. This CDR3 is built from 17 residues. Germline loops: CDR1 LGHNA, CDR2 YSLEER. V was pared by 0 bases and J by 0 bases, with 3 bases of the junction left unmatched.

CDR3 coding DNA: TGTGCCTGGAGTGGGGGGACAGTCGGAGAAAAACTGTTTTTT. This gives the protein CAWSGGTVGEKLFF. The chain recombines TRBV30 with TRBJ1-4, with 7 bases aligning to TRBD1. V lost 1 base and J lost 8; bases outside the gene matches: 7. CDR1 and CDR2 from the germline V gene are GTSNPN and SVGIG (reference sequence). The CDR3 consists of 14 residues.

In DNA, the CDR3 is TGCAGCGCCGGCCGGACAGGGGGCGTGGATGGCTACACCTTC. It specifies CSAGRTGGVDGYTF. The genes are TRBV29-1 and TRBJ1-2; 11 nucleotides line up with TRBD1. The CDR3 consists of 14 residues. Trimming removed 7 bases from V and 6 bases from J; junction bases left unmatched: 10. Germline V gene lookup returns CDR1 SQVTM and CDR2 ANQGSEA.

The chain recombines TRBV10-3 with TRBJ2-1, with 8 nucleotides matching TRBD2. The V gene end was trimmed by 8 bases and the J gene end by 0 bases; junction bases not matched to a gene: 9. Germline CDR1 ENHRY, CDR2 SYGVKD. This CDR3 contains 16 residues. The chain's CDR3 is CAIHGGGGSSYNEQFF. CDR3 nucleotide sequence: TGTGCCATCCACGGGGGGGGCGGAAGCTCCTACAATGAGCAGTTCTTC.

This chain uses TRBV13 with TRBJ2-7, with 9 bases that match TRBD2. Germline V CDR1 and CDR2: PRHDT, FYEKMQ (reference sequence). The length of the CDR3 is 16 residues. Unmatched junction bases numbered 6, after V lost 0 bases and J lost 3 bases. The CDR3 DNA sequence: TGTGCCAGCAGCTTAGGAAGCTTAGCGGGAGTCTACGAGCAGTACTTC. Translating gives CASSLGSLAGVYEQYF.

The J gene is TRBJ1-2, the V gene TRBV4-1; 9 nucleotides agree with TRBD1. Germline CDR1 MGHRA, CDR2 YSYEKL. V lost 0 bases and J lost 6; bases outside the gene matches: 8. The CDR3 has 16 residues. The DNA for the CDR3 is TGCGCCAGCAGCCAAGATCCCGGACAGGGGTTAGATGGCTACACCTTC. Translating gives CASSQDPGQGLDGYTF.

Details on this clone: One end of the junction is discordant with germline, which a read error may explain. At the DNA level, this CDR3 is encoded by other sequences in the same sample as well. V gene TRBV30 combines with J gene TRBJ1-1, with 7 positions matching TRBD1. CDR1 and CDR2 from the germline V gene are GTSNPN and SVGIG (reference sequence). The CDR3 runs 13 residues. Here the CDR3 reads CAWSRGQDTEAFF. As DNA, the CDR3 is TGCGCCTGGAGCCGAGGACAGGACACTGAGGCTTTCTTT.

This chain links TRBV4-2 with TRBJ2-1; weak D call: TRBD1 (5 bases). Looked up from germline, CDR1 is LGHNA and CDR2 is YNFKEQ. V lost 0 bases and J lost 9, with 6 bases in between. The CDR3 has 12 amino acids. The CDR3 here is CASSQDQGEQFF. The CDR3 DNA follows: TGTGCCAGCAGCCAAGACCAGGGTGAGCAGTTCTTC.

The gene calls are TRBV29-1 and TRBJ2-5; the D is unclear. Trimming removed 0 bases at V and 4 bases at J, with 6 bases between. Germline lookup yields CDR1 SQVTM and CDR2 ANQGSEA. The CDR3 covers 12 residues. The CDR3 loop reads CSVEEVRETQYF. The CDR3 bases are TGCAGCGTTGAAGAGGTCAGAGAGACCCAGTACTTC.

The CDR3 sequence: CASSPAYEQYF. For the CDR3, the DNA is TGTGCCAGCAGCCCTGCCTACGAGCAGTACTTC. The gene calls are TRBV6-6 and TRBJ2-7, with unresolved D. CDR3 length equals 11 residues. The germline V and J ends were trimmed by 6 bases and 2 bases, with 5 bases remaining between them. CDR1 and CDR2 (germline): MNHNY, SVGAGI (reference sequence).

This chain connects TRBV7-2 to TRBJ1-1; D is perhaps TRBD1 (5 bases). Trimming took off 3 bases at V and 0 bases at J, with 8 bases between the two ends. This CDR3 has 14 amino acids. Germline assignment: CDR1 SGHTA and CDR2 FQGNSA. The CDR3 DNA reads TGTGCCAGCAGCTTCTCCAGGGTGAACACTGAAGCTTTCTTT. It translates to CASSFSRVNTEAFF.

The chain uses TRBV5-1 and TRBJ2-1; 10 positions match TRBD2. The length of the CDR3 is 15 residues. Germline V gene sequence: CDR1 SGHRS, CDR2 YFSETQ. The J segment lost 0 bases and the V segment lost 7 bases, leaving 4 bases of the junction unmatched. Here the CDR3 reads CASSIAGGSYNEQFF. In DNA, the CDR3 is TGCGCCAGCTCAATAGCGGGGGGCTCCTACAATGAGCAGTTCTTC.

V is TRBV19 and J is TRBJ1-5; D not certain. Germline V gives CDR1 LNHDA, CDR2 SQIVND (reference sequence). V was clipped by 3 bases and J by 1 base, with 7 bases between them. This CDR3 contains 14 residues. Written as DNA, the CDR3 is TGTGCCAGTAGTATCACAAACAGCAATCAGCCCCAGCATTTT. It encodes CASSITNSNQPQHF.

The chain links TRBV5-1 to TRBJ2-7; 7 bases fit TRBD1. CDR1 and CDR2 from the germline V gene are SGHRS and YFSETQ. The CDR3 runs 16 residues. The V and J ends lost 0 bases and 0 bases, in that order; junction bases with no gene match: 6. This chain's CDR3 is CASSLALGQYSYEQYF. The CDR3 DNA reads TGCGCCAGCAGCTTGGCCTTGGGACAGTACTCCTACGAGCAGTACTTC.

The chain combines TRBV7-9 with TRBJ1-2; 10 bases align to TRBD1. Looked up from germline, CDR1 is SEHNR and CDR2 is FQNEAQ (reference sequence). With V trimmed by 5 bases and J by 8 bases, 11 bases remained unmatched. This CDR3 region has 15 residues. This CDR3 is CASSRQDRGSLGYTF. DNA of the CDR3: TGTGCCAGCAGCCGTCAGGACAGGGGGAGCCTAGGCTACACCTTC.